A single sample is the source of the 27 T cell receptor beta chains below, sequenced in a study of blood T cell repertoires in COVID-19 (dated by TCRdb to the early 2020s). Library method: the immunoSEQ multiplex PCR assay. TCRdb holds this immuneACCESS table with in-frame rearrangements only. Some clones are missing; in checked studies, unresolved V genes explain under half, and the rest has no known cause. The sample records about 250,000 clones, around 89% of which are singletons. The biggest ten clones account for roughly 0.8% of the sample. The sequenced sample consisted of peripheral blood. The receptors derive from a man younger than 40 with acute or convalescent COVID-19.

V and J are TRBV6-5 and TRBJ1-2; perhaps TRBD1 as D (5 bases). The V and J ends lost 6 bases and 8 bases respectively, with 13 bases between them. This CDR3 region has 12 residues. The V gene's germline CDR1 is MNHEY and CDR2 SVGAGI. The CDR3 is CASRVPGRGYTF. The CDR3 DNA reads TGTGCCAGCAGGGTCCCAGGGCGAGGCTACACCTTC.

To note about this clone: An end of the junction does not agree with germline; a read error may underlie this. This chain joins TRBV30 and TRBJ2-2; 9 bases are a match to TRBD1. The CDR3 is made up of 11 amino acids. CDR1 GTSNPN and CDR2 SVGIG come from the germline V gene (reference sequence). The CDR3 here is CAGQGTGELFF. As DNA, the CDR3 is TGCGCGGGACAGGGCACCGGGGAGCTGTTTTTT.

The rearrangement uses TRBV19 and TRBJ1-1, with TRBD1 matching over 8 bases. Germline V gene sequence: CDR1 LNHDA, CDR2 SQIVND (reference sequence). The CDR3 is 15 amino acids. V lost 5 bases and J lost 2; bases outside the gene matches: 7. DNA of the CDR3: TGTGCCAGTAGTGGAGGGACAGGTTATAACACTGAAGCTTTCTTT. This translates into CASSGGTGYNTEAFF.

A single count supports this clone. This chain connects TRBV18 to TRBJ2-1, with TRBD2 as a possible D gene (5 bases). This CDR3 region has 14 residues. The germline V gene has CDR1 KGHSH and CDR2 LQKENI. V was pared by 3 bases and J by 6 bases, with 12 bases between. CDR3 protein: CASSPAVGANEQFF. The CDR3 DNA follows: TGTGCCAGCTCACCTGCCGTGGGAGCCAATGAGCAGTTCTTC.

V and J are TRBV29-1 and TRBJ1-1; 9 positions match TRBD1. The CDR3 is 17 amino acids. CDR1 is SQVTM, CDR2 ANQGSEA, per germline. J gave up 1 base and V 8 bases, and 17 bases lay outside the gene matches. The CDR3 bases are TGCAGCACCCCTGCCCGACAGGGGGGGATGACGAACACTGAAGCTTTCTTT. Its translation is CSTPARQGGMTNTEAFF. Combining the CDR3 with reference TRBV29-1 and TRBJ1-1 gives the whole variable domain SAVISQKPSRDICQRGTSLTIQCQVDSQVTMMFWYRQQPGQSLTLIATANQGSEATYESGFVIDKFPISRPNLTFSTLTVSNMSPEDSSIYLCSTPARQGGMTNTEAFFGQGTRLTVV.

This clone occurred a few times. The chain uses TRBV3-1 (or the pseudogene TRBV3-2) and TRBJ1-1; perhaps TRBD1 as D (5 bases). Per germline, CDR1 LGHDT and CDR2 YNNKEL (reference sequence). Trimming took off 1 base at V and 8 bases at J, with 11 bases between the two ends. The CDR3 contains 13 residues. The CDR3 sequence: CASSQGQGREAFF. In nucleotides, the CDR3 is TGTGCCAGCAGCCAAGGTCAGGGTCGAGAAGCTTTCTTT.

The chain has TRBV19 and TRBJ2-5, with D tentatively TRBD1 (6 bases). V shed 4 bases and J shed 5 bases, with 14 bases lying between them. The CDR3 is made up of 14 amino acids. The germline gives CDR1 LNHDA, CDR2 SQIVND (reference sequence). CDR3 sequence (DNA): TGTGCCAGTAGTAAAAGCTCAGGGGTGGAGACCCAGTACTTC. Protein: CASSKSSGVETQYF.

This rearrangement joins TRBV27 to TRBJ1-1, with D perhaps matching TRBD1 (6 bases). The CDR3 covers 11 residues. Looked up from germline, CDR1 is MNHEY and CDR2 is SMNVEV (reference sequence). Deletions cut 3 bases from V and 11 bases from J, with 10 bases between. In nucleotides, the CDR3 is TGTGCCAGCAGTTTCAGGGGTCGGGCTTTCTTT. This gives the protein CASSFRGRAFF.

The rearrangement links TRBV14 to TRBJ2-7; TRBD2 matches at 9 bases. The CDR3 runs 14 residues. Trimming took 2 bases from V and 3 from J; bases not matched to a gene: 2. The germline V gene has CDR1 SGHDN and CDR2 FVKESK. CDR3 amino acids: CASSQLAGFYEQYF. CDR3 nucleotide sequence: TGTGCCAGCAGCCAACTAGCGGGGTTCTACGAGCAGTACTTC.

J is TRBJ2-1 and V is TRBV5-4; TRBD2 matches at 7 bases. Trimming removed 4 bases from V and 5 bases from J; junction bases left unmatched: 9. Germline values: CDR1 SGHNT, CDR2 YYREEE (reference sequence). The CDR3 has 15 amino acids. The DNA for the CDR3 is TGTGCCAGCAGCCCGGGAGGTTTGGGGGACAATGAGCAGTTCTTC. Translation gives CASSPGGLGDNEQFF.

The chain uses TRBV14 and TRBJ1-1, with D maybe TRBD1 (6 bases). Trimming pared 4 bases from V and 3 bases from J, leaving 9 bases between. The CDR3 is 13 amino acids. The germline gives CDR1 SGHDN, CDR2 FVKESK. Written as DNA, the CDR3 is TGTGCCAGCAGCCCACAGGGTCACACTGAAGCTTTCTTT. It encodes CASSPQGHTEAFF.

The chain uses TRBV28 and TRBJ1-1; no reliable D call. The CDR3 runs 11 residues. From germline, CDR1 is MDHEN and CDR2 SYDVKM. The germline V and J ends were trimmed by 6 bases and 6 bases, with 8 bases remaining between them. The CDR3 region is CASRMPAEAFF. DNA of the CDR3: TGTGCCAGCAGAATGCCGGCTGAAGCTTTCTTT.

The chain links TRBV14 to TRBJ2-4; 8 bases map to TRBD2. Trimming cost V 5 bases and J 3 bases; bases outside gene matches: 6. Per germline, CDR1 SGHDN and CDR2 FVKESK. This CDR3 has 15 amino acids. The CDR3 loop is CASSYAGGGKNIQYF. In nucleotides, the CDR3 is TGTGCCAGCAGCTACGCGGGAGGAGGCAAAAACATTCAGTACTTC.

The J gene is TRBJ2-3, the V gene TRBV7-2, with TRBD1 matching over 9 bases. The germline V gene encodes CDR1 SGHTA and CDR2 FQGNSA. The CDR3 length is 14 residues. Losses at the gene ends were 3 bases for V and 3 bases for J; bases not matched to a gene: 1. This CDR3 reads CASSLDRGTDTQYF. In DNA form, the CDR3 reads TGTGCCAGCAGCTTGGACAGGGGAACAGATACGCAGTATTTT.

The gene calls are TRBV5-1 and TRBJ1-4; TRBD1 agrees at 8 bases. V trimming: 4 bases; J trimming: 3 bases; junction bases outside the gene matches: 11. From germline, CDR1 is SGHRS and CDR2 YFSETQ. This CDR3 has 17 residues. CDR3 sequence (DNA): TGCGCCAGCAGCATAGGACAGGGCTGGCAGTCTAATGAAAAACTGTTTTTT. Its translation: CASSIGQGWQSNEKLFF.

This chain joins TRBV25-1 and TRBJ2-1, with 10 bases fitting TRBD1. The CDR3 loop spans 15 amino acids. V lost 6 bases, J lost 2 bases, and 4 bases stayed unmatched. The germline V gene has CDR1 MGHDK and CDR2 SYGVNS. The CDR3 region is CASRRGQGPYNEQFF. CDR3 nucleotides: TGTGCCAGCAGGAGGGGACAGGGGCCCTACAATGAGCAGTTCTTC.

The CDR3 reads CASSSGGGRNTIYF. Written as DNA, the CDR3 is TGTGCCAGCAGCTCGGGGGGTGGGAGAAACACCATATATTTT. The chain carries TRBV6-5 and TRBJ1-3, with D perhaps TRBD1 (5 bases). Germline V gives CDR1 MNHEY, CDR2 SVGAGI. Trimming removed 6 bases from V and 5 bases from J, with 14 bases in between. The CDR3 runs 14 residues.

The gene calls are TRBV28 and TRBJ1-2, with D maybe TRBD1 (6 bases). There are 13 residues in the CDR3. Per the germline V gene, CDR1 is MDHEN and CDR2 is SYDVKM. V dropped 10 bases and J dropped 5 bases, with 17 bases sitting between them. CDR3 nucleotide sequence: TGTGCCATCCCCGCGGGGGCGCCGTATGGCTACACCTTC. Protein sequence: CAIPAGAPYGYTF.

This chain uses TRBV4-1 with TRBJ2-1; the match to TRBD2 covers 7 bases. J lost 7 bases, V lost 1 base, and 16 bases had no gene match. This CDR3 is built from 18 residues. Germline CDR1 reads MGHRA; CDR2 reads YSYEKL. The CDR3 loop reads CASSQVGIERERRNEQFF. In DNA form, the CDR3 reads TGCGCCAGCAGCCAAGTCGGGATCGAGCGGGAAAGAAGGAATGAGCAGTTCTTC.

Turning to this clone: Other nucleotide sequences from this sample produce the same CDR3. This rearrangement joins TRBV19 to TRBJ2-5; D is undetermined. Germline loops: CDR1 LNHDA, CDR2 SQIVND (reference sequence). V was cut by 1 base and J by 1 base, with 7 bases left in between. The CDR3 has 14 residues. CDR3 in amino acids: CASSIGPGQETQYF. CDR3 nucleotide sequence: TGTGCCAGTAGTATAGGTCCGGGCCAAGAGACCCAGTACTTC. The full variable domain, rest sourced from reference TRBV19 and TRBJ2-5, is DGGITQSPKYLFRKEGQNVTLSCEQNLNHDAMYWYRQDPGQGLRLIYYSQIVNDFQKGDIAEGYSVSREKKESFPLTVTSAQKNPTAFYLCASSIGPGQETQYFGPGTRLLVL.

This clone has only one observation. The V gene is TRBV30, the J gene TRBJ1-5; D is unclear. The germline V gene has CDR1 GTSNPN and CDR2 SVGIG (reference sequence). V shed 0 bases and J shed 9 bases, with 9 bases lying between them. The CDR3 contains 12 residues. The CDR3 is CAWSVPGGPQHF. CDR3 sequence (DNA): TGTGCCTGGAGTGTACCAGGTGGGCCCCAGCATTTT.

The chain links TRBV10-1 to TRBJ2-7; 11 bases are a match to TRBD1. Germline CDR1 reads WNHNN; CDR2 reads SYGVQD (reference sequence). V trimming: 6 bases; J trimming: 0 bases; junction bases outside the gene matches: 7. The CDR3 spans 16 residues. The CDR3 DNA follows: TGCGCCAGCAGCGATACCGGGACAGGGGGCTCCTACGAGCAGTACTTC. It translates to CASSDTGTGGSYEQYF.

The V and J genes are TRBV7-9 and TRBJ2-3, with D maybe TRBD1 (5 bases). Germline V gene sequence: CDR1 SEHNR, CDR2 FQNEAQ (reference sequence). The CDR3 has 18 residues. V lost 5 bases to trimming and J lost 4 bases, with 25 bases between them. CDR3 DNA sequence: TGTGCCAGCAGCCCTAAACGGCAGGGAACGCACAGGCCAGATACGCAGTATTTT. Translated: CASSPKRQGTHRPDTQYF.

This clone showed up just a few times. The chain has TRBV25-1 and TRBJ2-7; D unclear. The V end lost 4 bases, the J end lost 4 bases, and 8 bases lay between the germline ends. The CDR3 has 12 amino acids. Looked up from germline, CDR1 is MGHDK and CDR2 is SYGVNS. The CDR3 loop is CASSVLPYEQYF. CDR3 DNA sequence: TGTGCCAGCAGTGTTCTCCCTTACGAGCAGTACTTC.

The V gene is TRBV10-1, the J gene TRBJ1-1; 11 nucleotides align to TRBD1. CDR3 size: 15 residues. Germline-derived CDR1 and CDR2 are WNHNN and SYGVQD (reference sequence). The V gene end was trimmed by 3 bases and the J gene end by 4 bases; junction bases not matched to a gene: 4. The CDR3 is CASSEGGTGGTEAFF. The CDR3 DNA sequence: TGCGCCAGCAGTGAAGGGGGGACAGGGGGCACTGAAGCTTTCTTT.

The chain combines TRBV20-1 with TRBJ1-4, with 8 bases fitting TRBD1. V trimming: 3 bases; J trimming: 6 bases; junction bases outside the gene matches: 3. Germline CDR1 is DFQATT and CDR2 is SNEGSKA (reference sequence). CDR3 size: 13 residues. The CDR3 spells CSASLRGHEKLFF. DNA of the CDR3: TGCAGTGCTAGTCTCAGGGGGCATGAAAAACTGTTTTTT.

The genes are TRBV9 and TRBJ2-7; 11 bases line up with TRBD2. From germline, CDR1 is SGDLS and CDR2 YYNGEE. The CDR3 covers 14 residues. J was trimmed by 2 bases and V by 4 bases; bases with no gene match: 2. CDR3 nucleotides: TGTGCCAGCAGCACTAGCGGGGGTCCCTACGAGCAGTACTTC. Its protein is CASSTSGGPYEQYF.